The T cell receptor beta chain under discussion was sequenced for a study of identical twins. As concerns this clonotype: Its specificity is unknown.

Regarding the study as a whole: Fewer insertions were carried by abundant cord blood beta clonotypes, but none was seen in memory repertoires.

MiXCR, run by TCRdb on the 5' RACE reads, gives a single entry per CDR3 protein. The sample has 600,000 to 850,000 distinct CDR3 sequences; about 20% are singletons. Trimming pared 0 bases from V and 9 bases from J, leaving 20 bases between. CDR1 MNHEY and CDR2 SVGAGI come from the germline V gene. The CDR3 has 17 amino acids. These data are also associated with another study on T cells expressing NK-cell markers.

The receptor was isolated from a young woman in good health. Sequencing used PBMCs. The chain employs TRBV6-5 and TRBJ2-2; a possible D gene is TRBD2 (6 bases). CDR3 residues: CASSYSLGPSSVRELFF. The CDR3 DNA is TGTGCCAGCAGTTACTCATTGGGACCCTCTAGCGTCAGGGAGCTGTTTTTT.